These T cell receptor beta chains were read from a single sample in a study of beta chain features in type 1 diabetes. TCRdb's copy holds only in-frame clones and misses some; the assay was immunoSEQ multiplex PCR. The sample yields nearly 700,000 clones, 13% seen once. Sequencing used naive CD4+ T cells from blood. The receptors were gathered from a man aged 18 to 35 with type 1 diabetes. CDR3s leave out the opening cysteine and the closing phenylalanine or tryptophan.

V,J,CDR3
TRBV9,TRBJ2-3,ASSVTGGSTDTQY
TRBV29-1,TRBJ2-1,SVAFRTSDYNEQF
TRBV29-1,TRBJ1-1,SVRTVEGEAF
TRBV29-1,TRBJ2-7,SALIRGRAYEQY
TRBV7-8,TRBJ2-5,ASSTGTGGRKTQY
TRBV29-1,TRBJ1-2,SVDGTGGKNYGYT
TRBV6-6,TRBJ2-1,ASSSGQAYYNEQF
TRBV7-2,TRBJ2-7,AISTLAGASYEQY
TRBV2,TRBJ1-3,ASLQGAGNTIY
TRBV7-2,TRBJ1-2,ASSFSWQGYGYT
TRBV5-1,TRBJ2-1,ASNDFNEQF
TRBV19,TRBJ2-2,ASSNTENTGELF
TRBV9,TRBJ2-5,ASSVGLAGASYQETQY
TRBV29-1,TRBJ1-1,SVTGMNTEAF
TRBV27,TRBJ2-2,ASTVGPYTGELF
TRBV30,TRBJ1-5,AWSVPPGNQPQH
TRBV9,TRBJ2-5,ASSVAGWGGKETQY
TRBV27,TRBJ1-6,ASSLSKGRGNSPLH
TRBV5-4,TRBJ2-7,ASSLGGGTVAPYEQY
TRBV6-1,TRBJ2-4,ASRDSPGHIQY
TRBV6-1,TRBJ2-7,ASREFGDRPYEQY
TRBV15,TRBJ2-6,ATSGGPGGSSGANVLT
TRBV7-9,TRBJ1-1,ASSPRPTTGTEAF
TRBV14,TRBJ1-2,ASSHGTAYGYT
TRBV14,TRBJ2-3,ASSQGHRGRGTDTQY
TRBV6-1,TRBJ2-3,ASRRTAYTDTQY
TRBV30,TRBJ1-4,AAGRAPATNEKLF
TRBV19,TRBJ1-2,ASSISPDNYGYT
TRBV29-1,TRBJ1-2,SVAEDNRDYGYT
TRBV5-4,TRBJ2-7,ASSPHGVDNFYEQY
TRBV2,TRBJ1-6,ASSKGLRDSPLH
TRBV5-6,TRBJ2-4,ASSLASDIQY
TRBV2,TRBJ2-5,ASSELQGAQETQY
TRBV19,TRBJ2-1,ASKTVAGGYNEQF
TRBV9,TRBJ2-5,ASSPRTTSETQY
TRBV7-9,TRBJ1-2,ASSLGDGGYT
TRBV30,TRBJ2-3,ALGPGVRTDTQY
TRBV5-1,TRBJ2-3,ASSAIPGGTDTQY
TRBV10-1,TRBJ1-2,ASSERRDYGYT
TRBV30,TRBJ1-4,AWSVKGGGEKLF
TRBV5-4,TRBJ2-7,ASSPGQGSSYEQY
TRBV18,TRBJ2-7,ASSPAGLGYEQY
TRBV7-6,TRBJ2-5,ASSYVQGADIQETQY
TRBV15,TRBJ1-2,ATCPTGSYGYT
TRBV7-9,TRBJ1-6,ASSSGQTSGPLH
TRBV23-1,TRBJ1-3,ASSTGSGVTIY
TRBV10-3,TRBJ2-3,AISFLQGGEDTQY
TRBV6-5,TRBJ2-7,ASSYSGGLLNEQY